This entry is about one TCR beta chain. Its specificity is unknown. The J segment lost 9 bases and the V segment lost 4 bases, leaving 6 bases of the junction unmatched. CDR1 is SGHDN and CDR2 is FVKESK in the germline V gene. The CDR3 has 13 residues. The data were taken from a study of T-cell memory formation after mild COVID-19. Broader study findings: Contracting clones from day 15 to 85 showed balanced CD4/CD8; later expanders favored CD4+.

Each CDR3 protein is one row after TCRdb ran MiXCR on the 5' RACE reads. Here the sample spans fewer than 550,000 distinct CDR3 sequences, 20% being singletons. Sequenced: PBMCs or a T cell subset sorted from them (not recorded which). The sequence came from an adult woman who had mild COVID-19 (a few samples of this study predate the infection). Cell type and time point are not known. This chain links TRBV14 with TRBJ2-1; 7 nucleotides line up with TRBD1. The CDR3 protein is CASSRDAGGEQFF. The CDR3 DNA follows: TGTGCCAGCAGCCGGGACGCAGGGGGTGAGCAGTTCTTC.